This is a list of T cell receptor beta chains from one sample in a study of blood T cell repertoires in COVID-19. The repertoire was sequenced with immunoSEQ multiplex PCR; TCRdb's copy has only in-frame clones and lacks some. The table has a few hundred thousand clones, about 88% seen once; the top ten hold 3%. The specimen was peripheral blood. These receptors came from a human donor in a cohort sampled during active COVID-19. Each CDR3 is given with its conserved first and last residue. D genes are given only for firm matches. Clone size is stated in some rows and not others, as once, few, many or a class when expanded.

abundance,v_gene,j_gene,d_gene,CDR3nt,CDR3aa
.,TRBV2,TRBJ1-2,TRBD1,TGTGCCAGCAGTGTCTCGAAGGGGGCTGGTGGCTACACCTTC,CASSVSKGAGGYTF
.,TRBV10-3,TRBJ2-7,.,TGTGCCATCAGTGAGTCGAAGCCCCGATGGGGGGACGAGCAGTACTTC,CAISESKPRWGDEQYF
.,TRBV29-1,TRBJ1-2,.,TGCAGCGTTGGCCAAGACACCCATGGCTACACCTTC,CSVGQDTHGYTF
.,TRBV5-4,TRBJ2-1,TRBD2,TGTGCCAGCAGCTTGGGAGGACTAGCGGTAAGCTCCTACAATGAGCAGTTCTTC,CASSLGGLAVSSYNEQFF
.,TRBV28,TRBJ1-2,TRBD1,TGTGCCAGCAGTCTCGACAGGGGCTATGGCTACACCTTC,CASSLDRGYGYTF
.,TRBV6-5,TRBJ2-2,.,TGTGCCAGCAGCTTGTTCGGCGGCACCGGGGAGCTGTTTTTT,CASSLFGGTGELFF
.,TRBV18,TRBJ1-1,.,TGTGCCAGCTCACCACGACAAATGAACACTGAAGCTTTCTTT,CASSPRQMNTEAFF
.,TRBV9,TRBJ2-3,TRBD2,TGTGCCAGCAGCGTAGCCGCGGGACTAGGTAGCACAGATACGCAGTATTTT,CASSVAAGLGSTDTQYF
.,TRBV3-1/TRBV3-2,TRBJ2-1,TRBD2,TGTGCCAGCAGCCAAGATTTAAGCGGGGGGCACAATGAGCAGTTCTTC,CASSQDLSGGHNEQFF
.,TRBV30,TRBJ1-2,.,TGTGCCTCCCCTAGGGGGATGAGTGGCTACACCTTC,CASPRGMSGYTF
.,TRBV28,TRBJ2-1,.,TGTGCCAGCAGTTTAGGGCGTGAAAACAATGAGCAGTTCTTC,CASSLGRENNEQFF
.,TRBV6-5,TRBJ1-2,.,TGTGCGGCTACAGGGAACTATGGCTACACCTTC,CAATGNYGYTF
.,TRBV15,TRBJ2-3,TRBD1,TGTGCCACCAGCAGAGATAATGCAGGGACAGCAGATACGCAGTATTTT,CATSRDNAGTADTQYF
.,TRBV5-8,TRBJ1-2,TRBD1,TGTGCCAGCAGCGGGACAGGGATCTATGGCTACACCTTC,CASSGTGIYGYTF
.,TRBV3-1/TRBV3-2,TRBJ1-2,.,TGTGCCAGCAGCCAAGACAGGGGATTTGGCTACACCTTC,CASSQDRGFGYTF
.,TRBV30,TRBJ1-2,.,TGTGCCTGGGGGAGAGGGTTATGGAGTGGCTACACCTTC,CAWGRGLWSGYTF
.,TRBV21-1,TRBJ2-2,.,TGTGCCAGCAGCCGGACATTATACACCGGGGAGCTGTTTTTT,CASSRTLYTGELFF
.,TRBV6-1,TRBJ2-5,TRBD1,TGTGCCAGCAGTGATGGTTACCGGGACAGGGTCCAAGAGACCCAGTACTTC,CASSDGYRDRVQETQYF
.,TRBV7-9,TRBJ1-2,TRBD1,TGTGCCAGCAGCTTCGACGGACAGGGGCAAGCTGGCTACACCTTC,CASSFDGQGQAGYTF
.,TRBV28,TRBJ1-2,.,TGTGCCAGTAGCGAAGCAGGGGCAGTCGGCTATGGCTACACCTTC,CASSEAGAVGYGYTF
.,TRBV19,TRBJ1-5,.,TGTGCCAGTAGTACCTCTGGCCAGCCCCAGCATTTT,CASSTSGQPQHF
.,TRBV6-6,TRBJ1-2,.,TGTGCCACCGTAGGAGAACTTTATAACTATGGCTACACCTTC,CATVGELYNYGYTF
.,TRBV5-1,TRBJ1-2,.,TGCGCCAGCAGCTTAGTCGCCAGGGGTAACAATGGCTACACCTTC,CASSLVARGNNGYTF
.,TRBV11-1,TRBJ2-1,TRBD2,TGTGCCAGCAGCTCCGGACTAGCTATTATATACAATGAGCAGTTCTTC,CASSSGLAIIYNEQFF
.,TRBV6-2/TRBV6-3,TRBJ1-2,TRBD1,TGTGCCAGCAGTTACAGGACAGGGAATGGCTACACCTTC,CASSYRTGNGYTF
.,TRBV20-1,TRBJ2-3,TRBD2,TGCAGTGCTAGTCGGGCGGGGGTCACAGATACGCAGTATTTT,CSASRAGVTDTQYF
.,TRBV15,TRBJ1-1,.,TGTGCCACCAGCAGAGATCGGACTTTTGGACCAATAAGCCCTGAAGCTTTCTTT,CATSRDRTFGPISPEAFF
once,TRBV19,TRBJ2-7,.,TGTGCCCGAGTTAGGACAAACCCTTACGAGCAGTACTTC,CARVRTNPYEQYF
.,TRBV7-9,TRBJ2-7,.,TGTGCCAGCAGCTTAACAGGGTTACGCTCCTACGAGCAGTACTTC,CASSLTGLRSYEQYF
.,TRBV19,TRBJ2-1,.,TGTGCCAGTACCTCCGGGGAGAGCTCCTACAATGAGCAGTTCTTC,CASTSGESSYNEQFF
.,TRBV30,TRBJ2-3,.,TGTGCCTGGAGTTTACAGGGCCCGCAGTATTTT,CAWSLQGPQYF
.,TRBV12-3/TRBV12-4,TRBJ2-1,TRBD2,TGTGCCAGCAGTTTGAAGGGACTAGCGGCGAAGTTCTTC,CASSLKGLAAKFF
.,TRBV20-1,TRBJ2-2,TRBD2,TGCAGTGCTAGTCTAGCGGGGGTTACCGGGGAGCTGTTTTTT,CSASLAGVTGELFF
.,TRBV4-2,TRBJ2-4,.,TGTGCCAGCAGCCAAGTATCCATGAGCCCGAGCAAAAACATTCAGTACTTC,CASSQVSMSPSKNIQYF
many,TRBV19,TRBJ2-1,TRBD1,TGTGCCAGTGATACAGGGACAGGGGCGAGGAATGAGCAGTTCTTC,CASDTGTGARNEQFF
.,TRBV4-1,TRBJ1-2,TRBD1,TGCGCCAGCAGCCGAGGCGCTTTAGCGGGACAGGGGGGGGATGGCTACACCTTC,CASSRGALAGQGGDGYTF
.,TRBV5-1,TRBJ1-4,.,TGCGCCAGCAGCTTGGGTGCGATACTTAATGAAAAACTGTTTTTT,CASSLGAILNEKLFF
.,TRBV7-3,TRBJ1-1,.,TGTGCCAGCAGCTTAACCGGGGGGAACACTGAAGCTTTCTTT,CASSLTGGNTEAFF
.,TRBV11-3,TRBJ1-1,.,TGTGCCAGCAGCTCCGAGGGGGGGAAAGCTTTCTTT,CASSSEGGKAFF
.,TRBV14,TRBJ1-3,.,TGTGCCAGCAGCCGCGGTGAGGCCTCCTCTGGAAACACCATATATTTT,CASSRGEASSGNTIYF